These 32 T cell receptor beta chains share one sample of origin, sequenced in a study of monozygotic twins with inflammatory bowel disease. TCRdb re-called the 5' RACE reads; every CDR3 protein appears as one record, without DNA. This table holds more than 350,000 distinct CDR3 sequences. The sequenced sample was blood. The receptors shown here come from a human donor with ulcerative colitis or Crohn's disease, or a healthy co-twin of an affected twin (not recorded which).

V gene TRBV5-6 combines with J gene TRBJ2-7; TCRdb names TRBD1, which stays unverified in the absence of DNA. CDR3 length: 15 residues. Per germline, CDR1 SGHDT and CDR2 YYEEEE. The CDR3: CASSGGTGTSYEQYF.

The rearrangement links TRBV29-1 to TRBJ2-7; the D gene TCRdb calls, TRBD1, cannot be checked with no DNA. CDR1 and CDR2 (germline): SQVTM, ANQGSEA. CDR3 length: 12 amino acids. CDR3 protein: CSTEAEGDEQYF.

The chain joins TRBV30 to TRBJ1-2. From germline, CDR1 is GTSNPN and CDR2 SVGIG (reference sequence). This CDR3 region has 14 residues. The CDR3 spells CAWSGFLANYGYTF.

This rearrangement joins TRBV5-5 to TRBJ1-6; the D call from TCRdb, TRBD1, cannot be confirmed without DNA. The length of the CDR3 is 15 residues. Germline CDR1 is SGHKS and CDR2 is YYEKEE (reference sequence). This CDR3 reads CASSFDRGVNSPLHF.

V is TRBV5-1 and J is TRBJ2-5; TCRdb reports TRBD2, a call that lacks DNA to check it against. Looked up from germline, CDR1 is SGHRS and CDR2 is YFSETQ. This CDR3 is built from 14 residues. The CDR3 spells CASSFSGGTETQYF.

The V gene is TRBV3-1, the J gene TRBJ1-1; the TRBD1 assignment by TCRdb is unverifiable without DNA. Germline V gene lookup returns CDR1 LGHDT and CDR2 YNNKEL (reference sequence). This CDR3 comprises 15 residues. The CDR3 region is CASSQNPGPNTEAFF.

The chain is built from TRBV30 and TRBJ2-1. The CDR3 covers 12 residues. The germline V gene encodes CDR1 GTSNPN and CDR2 SVGIG (reference sequence). This chain's CDR3 is CAWSAEYNEQFF.

The chain is built from TRBV4-1 and TRBJ2-3; TCRdb's D call of TRBD2 is untestable without DNA. Germline V CDR1 and CDR2: MGHRA, YSYEKL. This CDR3 region has 18 residues. CDR3 protein: CASSHDVLGSGVQDTQYF.

J is TRBJ2-1 and V is TRBV7-3; TCRdb lists TRBD2, though no DNA is available to test this call. The CDR3 consists of 17 residues. CDR1 and CDR2 (germline): SGHTA, FQGTGA. CDR3 region: CASSPRTSGVRPNEQFF.

The rearrangement uses TRBV20-1 and TRBJ1-1; as DNA is missing, the TRBD1 call by TCRdb cannot be tested. Germline CDR1 is DFQATT and CDR2 is SNEGSKA (reference sequence). CDR3 length: 15 amino acids. The CDR3 reads CSARDLADRSAEAFF.

This CDR3 is CASSSPPGTRSTSTDTQYF. The V and J genes are TRBV6-5 and TRBJ2-3; the D call of TRBD1 rests on TCRdb alone, since no DNA is present to check it. The CDR3 consists of 19 residues. The germline CDR1 and CDR2 sequences are MNHEY and SVGAGI.

Here the CDR3 reads CSALRGRRNDEQFF. The chain is built from TRBV20-1 and TRBJ2-1; TCRdb lists TRBD2, though no DNA is available to test this call. This CDR3 contains 14 residues. Germline assignment: CDR1 DFQATT and CDR2 SNEGSKA (reference sequence).

V gene TRBV7-9 combines with J gene TRBJ2-7; TCRdb's D call, TRBD1, is unchecked because there is no DNA. This CDR3 spans 16 amino acids. Germline loops: CDR1 SEHNR, CDR2 FQNEAQ (reference sequence). The chain's CDR3 is CASSPGEARISYEQYF. The full variable domain, its missing parts supplied by reference TRBV7-9 and TRBJ2-7, is DTGVSQNPRHKITKRGQNVTFRCDPISEHNRLYWYRQTLGQGPEFLTYFQNEAQLEKSRLLSDRFSAERPKGSFSTLEIQRTEQGDSAMYLCASSPGEARISYEQYFGPGTRLTVT.

This chain uses TRBV7-2 with TRBJ2-5; TCRdb indicates TRBD1, and absent DNA this call remains unverified. Germline values: CDR1 SGHTA, CDR2 FQGNSA. The CDR3 contains 13 residues. The CDR3 sequence: CASSLGGGETQYF.

The chain uses TRBV4-2 and TRBJ2-1; there is no DNA to check the TCRdb D call of TRBD2. The CDR3 runs 15 residues. Germline lookup yields CDR1 LGHNA and CDR2 YNFKEQ. This CDR3 reads CASSQVQREGNKQFF.

The V gene is TRBV9, the J gene TRBJ2-2; the D call from TCRdb, TRBD1, cannot be confirmed without DNA. The CDR3 sequence is 13 residues long. Germline lookup yields CDR1 SGDLS and CDR2 YYNGEE. CDR3 sequence: CATGTGGTGELFF.

CDR3 residues: CASSLVRGQGSPLHF. V is TRBV7-2 and J is TRBJ1-6; the D gene TCRdb calls, TRBD1, cannot be checked with no DNA. This CDR3 has 15 amino acids. The germline V gene has CDR1 SGHTA and CDR2 FQGNSA.

The chain combines TRBV6-1 with TRBJ1-1; TCRdb's assignment of TRBD1 cannot be checked, as there is no DNA. Germline loops: CDR1 MNHNS, CDR2 SASEGT. The CDR3 has 13 residues. The CDR3 spells CASRERTGSLAFF.

This chain links TRBV5-4 with TRBJ2-5; absent DNA, TCRdb's TRBD2 call cannot be checked. The length of the CDR3 is 15 residues. From germline, CDR1 is SGHNT and CDR2 YYREEE (reference sequence). CDR3 amino acids: CASSEAGGKQETQYF.

This chain connects TRBV3-1 to TRBJ2-1; TCRdb lists TRBD2, though no DNA is available to test this call. In germline, CDR1 is LGHDT, CDR2 YNNKEL (reference sequence). The CDR3 is made up of 16 amino acids. Here the CDR3 reads CASSVLTSGVYNEQFF.

The chain combines TRBV6-1 with TRBJ2-7; TCRdb gives TRBD1 as the D gene, but with no DNA this cannot be confirmed. This CDR3 is built from 14 residues. Germline-derived CDR1 and CDR2 are MNHNS and SASEGT. The CDR3 sequence is CASTLKQGIYEQYF.

The genes are TRBV19 and TRBJ1-3; lacking DNA, the TRBD1 call made by TCRdb goes unchecked. CDR1 is LNHDA and CDR2 is SQIVND in the germline V gene (reference sequence). The CDR3 is 14 amino acids. The CDR3 sequence is CASSITGRGNTIYF.

The rearrangement uses TRBV7-9 and TRBJ1-4; no DNA is available, so the TRBD1 call from TCRdb remains unchecked. The CDR3 has 15 residues. Germline CDR1 SEHNR, CDR2 FQNEAQ (reference sequence). CDR3 residues: CASSADRGKNEKLFF.

The chain joins TRBV5-1 to TRBJ2-7. The length of the CDR3 is 14 residues. Germline-derived CDR1 and CDR2 are SGHRS and YFSETQ. The CDR3 loop reads CASSLGRGVDEQYF. Looking up the rest from reference TRBV5-1 and TRBJ2-7 gives the full variable domain: KAGVTQTPRYLIKTRGQQVTLSCSPISGHRSVSWYQQTPGQGLQFLFEYFSETQRNKGNFPGRFSGRQFSNSRSEMNVSTLELGDSALYLCASSLGRGVDEQYFGPGTRLTVT.

The V and J genes are TRBV23-1 and TRBJ1-1; no DNA is available, so the TRBD1 call from TCRdb remains unchecked. TRBV23-1 is flagged as an ORF with uncertain function. CDR3 size: 21 residues. The CDR3 loop reads CASSPLDLCRGLRNENTEAFF.

The CDR3 here is CSVGDRVATEAFF. The chain couples TRBV29-1 to TRBJ1-1; the D gene TCRdb calls, TRBD1, cannot be checked with no DNA. Germline-derived CDR1 and CDR2 are SQVTM and ANQGSEA. The CDR3 has 13 residues.

J is TRBJ2-3 and V is TRBV7-8; absent DNA, TCRdb's TRBD2 call cannot be checked. Germline values: CDR1 SGHVS, CDR2 FQNEAQ. The CDR3 sequence is 17 residues long. The CDR3 loop reads CASSLSSRFFSTDTQYF.

V gene TRBV29-1 combines with J gene TRBJ2-1; TCRdb proposes TRBD1, but this gene call is untestable without DNA. The CDR3 sequence is 15 residues long. Per the germline V gene, CDR1 is SQVTM and CDR2 is ANQGSEA. The CDR3 reads CSVEEEGTGYNEQFF.

The chain is built from TRBV7-9 and TRBJ2-2. The CDR3 runs to 15 residues. Germline loops: CDR1 SEHNR, CDR2 FQNEAQ (reference sequence). CDR3: CASSLAKANTGELFF. The entire variable domain, with the rest obtained from reference TRBV7-9 and TRBJ2-2, is as follows: DTGVSQNPRHKITKRGQNVTFRCDPISEHNRLYWYRQTLGQGPEFLTYFQNEAQLEKSRLLSDRFSAERPKGSFSTLEIQRTEQGDSAMYLCASSLAKANTGELFFGEGSRLTVL.

J is TRBJ2-6 and V is TRBV7-2. Per germline, CDR1 SGHTA and CDR2 FQGNSA. This CDR3 has 15 residues. CDR3: CASSVRRPGANVLTF.

The genes are TRBV10-3 and TRBJ2-7; TCRdb gives TRBD1 as the D gene, but with no DNA this cannot be confirmed. The length of the CDR3 is 16 residues. CDR1 is ENHRY, CDR2 SYGVKD, per germline. CDR3 in amino acids: CAISESDRGGRSEQYF.

The gene calls are TRBV18 and TRBJ1-1. The length of the CDR3 is 13 residues. Germline V CDR1 and CDR2: KGHSH, LQKENI. This CDR3 reads CASSLSQDEEAFF.